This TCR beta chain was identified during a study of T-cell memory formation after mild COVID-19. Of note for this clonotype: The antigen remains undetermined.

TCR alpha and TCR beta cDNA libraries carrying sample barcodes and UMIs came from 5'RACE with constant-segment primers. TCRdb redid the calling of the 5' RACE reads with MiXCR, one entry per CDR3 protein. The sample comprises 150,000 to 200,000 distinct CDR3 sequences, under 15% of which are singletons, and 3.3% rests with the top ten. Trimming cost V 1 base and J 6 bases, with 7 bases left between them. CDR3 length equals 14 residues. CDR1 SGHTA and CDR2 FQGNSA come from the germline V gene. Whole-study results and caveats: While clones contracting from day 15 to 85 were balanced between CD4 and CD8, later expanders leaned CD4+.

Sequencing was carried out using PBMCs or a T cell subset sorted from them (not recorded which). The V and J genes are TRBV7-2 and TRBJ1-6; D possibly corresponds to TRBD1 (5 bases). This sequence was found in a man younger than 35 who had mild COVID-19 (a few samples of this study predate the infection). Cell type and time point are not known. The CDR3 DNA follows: TGTGCCAGCAGCTTAGGACAGACTAATTCACCCCTCCACTTT. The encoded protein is CASSLGQTNSPLHF.